This passage covers 18 T cell receptor beta chains from one sample sequenced in a study of Ad26.COV2.S vaccination and SARS-CoV-2 variants. Sequencing was performed with immunoSEQ multiplex PCR; in TCRdb, only in-frame clones are kept and a portion is missing. The sample holds more than 350,000 clones, 75% to 95% seen once. The treatment was: some 20 received Ad26.COV2.S at low or high dose, single or two shots; 5 received placebo; per-sample allocation not given. Sampling was done on day 63 after the first vaccine or placebo injection. Sequenced material: peripheral blood, taken in a trial of Ad26.COV2.S vaccine versus placebo. The receptors here all came from a person aged 18 to 59 who received the Ad26.COV2.S COVID-19 vaccine or a placebo.

Here the CDR3 reads CASSEELVTDTQYF. The CDR3 DNA is TGTGCCAGCAGTGAAGAGCTAGTAACAGATACGCAGTATTTT. V usage is TRBV2 and J usage is TRBJ2-3; no definite D call. The V gene's germline CDR1 is SNHLY and CDR2 FYNNEI. The length of the CDR3 is 14 residues. Trimming removed 1 base at V and 3 bases at J, with 8 bases between.

This chain uses TRBV7-6 with TRBJ2-2; D is unresolved. The CDR3 has 12 residues. Trimming took 3 bases from V and 6 from J, leaving 5 bases between them. CDR1 is SGHVS and CDR2 is FNYEAQ in the germline V gene. In DNA form, the CDR3 reads TGTGCCAGCAGCTTGCCCCCCGGGGAGCTGTTTTTT. Its protein is CASSLPPGELFF. Based on the CDR3 plus reference TRBV7-6 and TRBJ2-2, the full variable domain is GAGVSQSPRYKVTKRGQDVALRCDPISGHVSLYWYRQALGQGPEFLTYFNYEAQQDKSGLPNDRFSAERPEGSISTLTIQRTEQRDSAMYRCASSLPPGELFFGEGSRLTVL.

The J gene is TRBJ2-5, the V gene TRBV4-3, with D tentatively TRBD1 or TRBD2 (5 bases each). Germline assignment: CDR1 LGHNA and CDR2 YSLEER. The CDR3 runs to 16 residues. The V end lost 3 bases, the J end lost 4 bases, and 18 bases lay between the germline ends. CDR3 loop: CASSQRGDPWGETQYF. The CDR3 region has the DNA TGCGCCAGCAGCCAGAGGGGAGACCCATGGGGAGAGACCCAGTACTTC.

This clone was counted a few times. The genes are TRBV4-2 and TRBJ1-4, with D possibly matching TRBD1 (5 bases). Trimming took 1 base from V and 7 from J, leaving 16 bases between them. This CDR3 has 16 amino acids. Germline CDR1 and CDR2: LGHNA and YNFKEQ. The CDR3 is CASSQGDVGRIEKLFF. The CDR3, as DNA: TGTGCCAGCAGCCAAGGCGATGTGGGGCGTATTGAAAAACTGTTTTTT.

In nucleotides, the CDR3 is TGTGCCAGCAGCGCAAGACCGGGACTAGCCGCCGAGACCCAGTACTTC. It encodes CASSARPGLAAETQYF. V usage is TRBV5-6 and J usage is TRBJ2-5; 9 bases map to TRBD2. With 4 bases clipped from V and 5 bases from J, the junction kept 12 bases outside the gene matches. The CDR3 has 16 amino acids. Germline values: CDR1 SGHDT, CDR2 YYEEEE.

V usage is TRBV20-1 and J usage is TRBJ2-5; D tentatively reads TRBD1 or TRBD2 (5 bases each). Germline values: CDR1 DFQATT, CDR2 SNEGSKA (reference sequence). The CDR3 runs to 15 residues. The V gene lost 3 bases and the J gene lost 4 bases, with 18 bases spanning the gap. The DNA of the CDR3 is TGCAGTGCTAGTTCCTGGAGCGCTGGGGGAGAGACCCAGTACTTC. As protein: CSASSWSAGGETQYF.

The chain combines TRBV7-3 with TRBJ2-6; possibly TRBD1 for D (6 bases). In germline, CDR1 is SGHTA, CDR2 FQGTGA. The V and J ends lost 4 bases and 2 bases respectively, with 12 bases between them. The CDR3 runs to 16 residues. DNA of the CDR3: TGTGCCAGCAGCTACCAAGGGGGAACTGGGGCCAACGTCCTGACTTTC. This encodes CASSYQGGTGANVLTF.

CDR3 nucleotides: TGTGCCAGCAGTACCGGAGCCCAAGAGACCCAGTACTTC. Amino acid sequence: CASSTGAQETQYF. This chain uses TRBV6-5 with TRBJ2-5; D gene unclear. Trimming left V 5 bases short and J 1 base short, with 8 bases between. The CDR3 loop spans 13 amino acids. The germline V gene encodes CDR1 MNHEY and CDR2 SVGAGI.

The V call is TRBV5-1, the J call TRBJ2-1; 9 bases align to TRBD2. Germline loops: CDR1 SGHRS, CDR2 YFSETQ. V gave up 3 bases and J gave up 7 bases; unmatched junction bases: 8. This CDR3 is built from 15 residues. The chain's CDR3 is CASSSGLASGNEQFF. The CDR3 coding sequence is TGCGCCAGCAGCTCTGGACTAGCGAGTGGTAATGAGCAGTTCTTC.

This chain connects TRBV6-5 to TRBJ2-3; D gene uncertain. The germline V and J ends were trimmed by 0 bases and 2 bases, with 3 bases remaining between them. This CDR3 has 13 residues. The germline CDR1 and CDR2 sequences are MNHEY and SVGAGI. The DNA for the CDR3 is TGTGCCAGCAGTTACTCGATCACAGATACGCAGTATTTT. Protein sequence: CASSYSITDTQYF.

The chain recombines TRBV7-8 with TRBJ2-1; a possible D gene is TRBD2 (5 bases). Trimming took off 2 bases at V and 4 bases at J, with 15 bases between the two ends. Germline V gives CDR1 SGHVS, CDR2 FQNEAQ. This CDR3 contains 16 residues. This CDR3 is CASSLLLRGSYNEQFF. Written as DNA, the CDR3 is TGTGCCAGCAGCTTACTTCTACGGGGTAGTTACAATGAGCAGTTCTTC.

The rearrangement links TRBV28 to TRBJ1-3; D is unclear. CDR1 and CDR2 from the germline V gene are MDHEN and SYDVKM. Trimming stripped 3 bases from V and 4 bases from J, with 19 bases between. The CDR3 covers 17 residues. In DNA form, the CDR3 reads TGTGCCAGCAGTTTGAGGGTTGGGCTCCTCAGCGGAAACACCATATATTTT. Protein product: CASSLRVGLLSGNTIYF.

The V call is TRBV12-3 or TRBV12-4, the J call TRBJ1-1, with D possibly being TRBD1 (5 bases). The CDR3 has 13 residues. The germline V and J ends were trimmed by 8 bases and 5 bases, with 15 bases remaining between them. CDR3 protein: CASGNYGGTEAFF. The DNA of the CDR3 is TGTGCCAGCGGTAACTATGGGGGGACTGAAGCTTTCTTT.

The chain is built from TRBV30 and TRBJ2-7; D unclear. The V end was cut by 2 bases, the J end by 0 bases, with 11 bases between. Germline CDR1 is GTSNPN and CDR2 is SVGIG (reference sequence). The CDR3 contains 14 residues. The CDR3 DNA reads TGTGCCTGGAGTAAGGCTGTAAGCTCCTACGAGCAGTACTTC. Translating gives CAWSKAVSSYEQYF.

Regarding this clone: The sample carries other DNA sequences with the same CDR3. The rearrangement joins TRBV9 to TRBJ2-3; D ambiguous. Trimming left V 2 bases short and J 3 bases short, with 10 bases between. From germline, CDR1 is SGDLS and CDR2 YYNGEE. The CDR3 extends over 14 amino acids. For the CDR3, the DNA is TGTGCCAGCAGCGTTGGGGTTGGTACAGATACGCAGTATTTT. Translating it yields CASSVGVGTDTQYF.

The DNA for the CDR3 is TGCGCCAGCAGCCAAGTTGCAGGGGGGTACGAGCAGTACTTC. Its protein is CASSQVAGGYEQYF. V and J are TRBV4-1 and TRBJ2-7; possible D gene TRBD1, 7 bases. Germline V CDR1 and CDR2: MGHRA, YSYEKL. With 1 base removed from V and 4 bases from J, the gap between germline ends came to 11 bases. CDR3 length: 14 amino acids.

The J gene is TRBJ2-6, the V gene TRBV4-1; no clear D gene. The CDR3 length is 16 residues. CDR1 is MGHRA, CDR2 YSYEKL, per germline. V lost 6 bases and J 0 bases, leaving 12 bases between the germline ends. CDR3 sequence reads: CASREIHSSGANVLTF. In DNA form, the CDR3 reads TGCGCCAGCAGAGAAATCCATTCCTCTGGGGCCAACGTCCTGACTTTC.

The chain links TRBV7-2 to TRBJ2-1; TRBD2 agrees at 10 bases. CDR3 size: 15 residues. With V trimmed by 1 base and J by 4 bases, 1 base remained unmatched. Germline loops: CDR1 SGHTA, CDR2 FQGNSA. The CDR3 sequence: CASSLVTSGYNEQFF. The CDR3 DNA is TGTGCCAGCAGCTTAGTGACTAGCGGGTACAATGAGCAGTTCTTC.